These T cell receptor beta chains were read from a single sample in a study of shared clonotypes between healthy human individuals. Measured with immunoSEQ multiplex PCR; TCRdb has only the in-frame clones, and not every one. The sample includes around 600,000 clones, 90% to 95% of them seen just once. The sample taken for sequencing was naive CD8+ T cells sorted from blood. These receptor sequences come from a woman younger than 45 in good health. CDR3s leave out the opening cysteine and the closing phenylalanine or tryptophan.

CDR3aa,j_gene,v_gene
ASSLGSGGPGDTQY,TRBJ2-3,TRBV13
ASSAPPVAYEQY,TRBJ2-7,TRBV21-1
ASSLQGDGNTIY,TRBJ1-3,TRBV7-9
ASSRDTNEAF,TRBJ1-1,TRBV2
ASSLQGTDADTQY,TRBJ2-3,TRBV13
ASSGDRGEGNTIY,TRBJ1-3,TRBV9
ASSLGDSQETQY,TRBJ2-5,TRBV7-6
ASSVEDGAYEQY,.,TRBV9
ASSLSAGTGKNIQY,TRBJ2-4,TRBV27
ASSQPLSRTPHNQPQH,TRBJ1-5,TRBV23-1
ASTGLGSNQPQH,TRBJ1-5,TRBV19
ASIIGRGTGELF,TRBJ2-2,TRBV19
ASTLGVGYEQY,TRBJ2-7,TRBV27
ASSPGGPVRRDEQY,TRBJ2-7,TRBV27
ASSLGTSGGSYNEQF,TRBJ2-1,TRBV5-6
ASSPGLGLAPYEQY,TRBJ2-7,TRBV5-6
ASSLGAGRTGELF,TRBJ2-2,TRBV7-3
ASSFTGDYEQY,TRBJ2-7,TRBV28
ASSPGIYEQY,TRBJ2-7,TRBV27
ASSRGGPGETQY,TRBJ2-5,TRBV7-9
ASRTKGGLEAEKLF,TRBJ1-4,TRBV6-6
ASSSAISSYEQY,TRBJ2-7,TRBV7-9
ASSDQRWEQF,TRBJ2-1,TRBV10-2
ASSRTDNEQF,TRBJ2-1,TRBV7-9
SVEGKQGRYNEQF,TRBJ2-1,TRBV29-1
ASSLGQGFYNEQF,TRBJ2-1,TRBV7-9
ASTEPGGNNQPQH,TRBJ1-5,TRBV10-2
ATTVSSYNEQF,TRBJ2-1,TRBV2
ASSEYGTTTYEQY,TRBJ2-7,TRBV2
ASSILRSDRIYTEAF,TRBJ1-1,TRBV19